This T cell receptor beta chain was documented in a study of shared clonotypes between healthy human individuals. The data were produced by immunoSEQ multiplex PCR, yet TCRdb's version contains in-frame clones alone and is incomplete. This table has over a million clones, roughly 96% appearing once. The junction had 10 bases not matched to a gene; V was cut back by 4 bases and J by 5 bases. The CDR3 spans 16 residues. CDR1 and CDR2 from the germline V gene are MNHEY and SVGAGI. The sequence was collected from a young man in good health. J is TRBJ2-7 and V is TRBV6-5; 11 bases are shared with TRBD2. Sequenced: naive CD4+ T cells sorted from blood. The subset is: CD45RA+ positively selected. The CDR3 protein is CASSSDPSGRTHEQYF. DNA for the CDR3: TGTGCCAGCAGTTCAGACCCTAGCGGGAGGACCCACGAGCAGTACTTC.